This T cell receptor (beta chain) was documented in a study of blood T cell repertoires in COVID-19. Looking at the study overall: The United States, Italy and Spain were the sources of the acute and convalescent COVID-19 samples.

In the study's own analysis: By means of reference gene primer amplification, nucleated cell counts were estimated. Clones were read by immunoSEQ multiplex PCR, and TCRdb kept only the in-frame ones, dropping some. V and J calls and clone size are those listed in that table; D and trimming were worked out from the DNA. The data show approximately 320,000 clones, 85% seen once. The CDR3 covers 14 residues. CDR1 is WNHNN, CDR2 SYGVQD, per germline (reference sequence). V was pared by 2 bases and J by 2 bases, with 6 bases between. This chain links TRBV10-1 with TRBJ1-4; D unresolved. The sample consisted of peripheral blood. This TCR was sampled from a human donor in a cohort sampled during active COVID-19. CDR3 protein: CASSEGPTNEKLFF. CDR3 bases: TGCGCCAGCAGTGAGGGCCCCACTAATGAAAAACTGTTTTTT.